The next 31 T cell receptor beta chains were all read from a single sample in a study of blood T cell repertoires in COVID-19. Sequenced by immunoSEQ multiplex PCR; TCRdb stores in-frame clones only, minus some. This sample yields about 500,000 clones, of which nearly 90% are seen a single time; 0.7% to 1% belongs to the top ten. Material for sequencing was peripheral blood. Every receptor here comes from a man younger than 35 with COVID-19, enrolled during active disease.

The chain carries TRBV10-1 and TRBJ1-1; 7 bases match TRBD1. Germline CDR1 is WNHNN and CDR2 is SYGVQD (reference sequence). The CDR3 has 13 amino acids. V dropped 4 bases and J dropped 1; count of bases not matched to a gene: 0. In DNA form, the CDR3 reads TGCGCCAGCAGTGGACAGGGGAACACTGAAGCTTTCTTT. As protein: CASSGQGNTEAFF.

The chain is built from TRBV6-1 and TRBJ2-7; the D gene is possibly TRBD2 (5 bases). Germline CDR1 and CDR2: MNHNS and SASEGT. The V end lost 2 bases, the J end lost 3 bases, and 11 bases lay between the germline ends. The CDR3 extends over 14 amino acids. The CDR3 DNA sequence: TGTGCCAGCAGTGAAATTCCTAGCAGCTACGAGCAGTACTTC. Its translation is CASSEIPSSYEQYF.

In this sample, this clone turned up once. This sequence joins TRBV27 and TRBJ2-3, with D unresolved. Germline CDR1 is MNHEY and CDR2 is SMNVEV (reference sequence). Trimming removed 7 bases from V and 6 bases from J, with 14 bases in between. The CDR3 sequence is 13 residues long. The CDR3 loop reads CASTLNSADTQYF. CDR3 coding DNA: TGTGCCAGCACTCTCAATTCAGCGGATACGCAGTATTTT.

V usage is TRBV5-1 and J usage is TRBJ1-2, with D unclear. V was shortened by 0 bases and J by 2 bases, with 8 bases between the two germline ends. In germline, CDR1 is SGHRS, CDR2 YFSETQ. The CDR3 runs to 14 residues. For the CDR3, the DNA is TGCGCCAGCAGCTTGGGAGCGGAGAACTATGGCTACACCTTC. Residues: CASSLGAENYGYTF. Using reference TRBV5-1 and TRBJ1-2 for the parts outside the CDR3, the full variable domain is KAGVTQTPRYLIKTRGQQVTLSCSPISGHRSVSWYQQTPGQGLQFLFEYFSETQRNKGNFPGRFSGRQFSNSRSEMNVSTLELGDSALYLCASSLGAENYGYTFGSGTRLTVV.

V is TRBV7-6 and J is TRBJ2-3, with D perhaps TRBD2 (5 bases). The CDR3 length is 15 residues. The germline CDR1 and CDR2 sequences are SGHVS and FNYEAQ. V lost 0 bases and J lost 4, with 11 bases in between. In nucleotides, the CDR3 is TGTGCCAGCAGCTTAGCGGGAGCCCGGCCAGATACGCAGTATTTT. Translating it yields CASSLAGARPDTQYF.

The V and J genes are TRBV6-5 and TRBJ2-7, with TRBD2 matching 10 bases. This CDR3 is 15 amino acids long. Germline trimming cut 5 bases from V and 1 base from J; bases unmatched to any gene: 5. The V gene's germline CDR1 is MNHEY and CDR2 SVGAGI. In DNA, the CDR3 is TGTGCCAGCAGTAGATCTAGCGGGAGTTCCTACGAGCAGTACTTC. It yields the protein CASSRSSGSSYEQYF.

This chain uses TRBV19 with TRBJ1-4; D is possibly TRBD1 (6 bases). The CDR3 runs to 15 residues. The germline gives CDR1 LNHDA, CDR2 SQIVND (reference sequence). The germline V and J ends were trimmed by 2 bases and 7 bases, with 14 bases remaining between them. CDR3 DNA sequence: TGTGCCAGTAGTATAAGGAACAGGGCTAGTGAAAAACTGTTTTTT. This gives the protein CASSIRNRASEKLFF.

This chain links TRBV5-1 with TRBJ2-2, with 8 bases identical to TRBD2. After removal of 3 bases from V and 6 bases from J, the junction contained 7 bases not matched to a gene. CDR1 and CDR2 (germline): SGHRS, YFSETQ. This CDR3 has 15 residues. The CDR3 is CASSSPAGAPGELFF. Written as DNA, the CDR3 is TGCGCCAGCAGCTCCCCAGCGGGAGCCCCCGGGGAGCTGTTTTTT.

The chain joins TRBV11-2 to TRBJ1-4; D is perhaps TRBD1 (5 bases). This CDR3 has 15 amino acids. Germline CDR1 is SGHAT and CDR2 is FQNNGV. Trimming stripped 7 bases from V and 5 bases from J, with 17 bases between. CDR3 region: CASNHPGTGNEKLFF. DNA for the CDR3: TGTGCCAGCAACCACCCCGGAACAGGAAATGAAAAACTGTTTTTT.

This chain joins TRBV5-4 and TRBJ2-7, with 8 bases fitting TRBD2. The CDR3 consists of 13 residues. With 5 bases clipped from V and 5 bases from J, the junction kept 6 bases outside the gene matches. Germline V CDR1 and CDR2: SGHNT, YYREEE (reference sequence). CDR3 region: CASRIGGANEQYF. CDR3 nucleotide sequence: TGTGCCAGCAGGATCGGGGGGGCCAACGAGCAGTACTTC.

V is TRBV19 and J is TRBJ1-4; 8 nucleotides match TRBD1. This CDR3 is built from 15 residues. Germline V gene lookup returns CDR1 LNHDA and CDR2 SQIVND (reference sequence). After removal of 5 bases from V and 8 bases from J, the junction contained 10 bases not matched to a gene. CDR3 in amino acids: CASSSRTGFGEKLFF. CDR3 nucleotides: TGTGCCAGTAGTTCCCGGACAGGGTTTGGCGAAAAACTGTTTTTT.

This sequence joins TRBV14 and TRBJ1-6; TRBD1 matches at 8 bases. The CDR3 runs to 15 residues. Germline CDR1 reads SGHDN; CDR2 reads FVKESK. Trimming at V came to 2 bases and at J to 7 bases, leaving 4 bases not matched to a gene. The CDR3 region is CASSQRTGPNSPLHF. In nucleotides, the CDR3 is TGTGCCAGCAGCCAAAGGACAGGGCCCAATTCACCCCTCCACTTT.

CDR3 DNA sequence: TGTGCCAGCAGAAAGCCGGAGTACTTC. Amino acid sequence: CASRKPEYF. This chain connects TRBV25-1 to TRBJ2-7, with unresolved D. The CDR3 runs 9 residues. Trimming removed 6 bases from V and 11 bases from J, with 8 bases in between. Germline-derived CDR1 and CDR2 are MGHDK and SYGVNS.

This rearrangement joins TRBV19 to TRBJ1-1, with D unresolved. This CDR3 region has 13 residues. The germline CDR1 and CDR2 sequences are LNHDA and SQIVND (reference sequence). V was clipped by 3 bases and J by 1 base, with 6 bases between them. This CDR3 reads CASSINGNTEAFF. The CDR3 DNA reads as TGTGCCAGTAGTATTAACGGGAACACTGAAGCTTTCTTT.

This chain links TRBV5-5 with TRBJ2-5; TRBD1 agrees at 7 bases. V shed 3 bases, J shed 2 bases, and the junction held 7 bases outside the gene matches. The CDR3 covers 15 residues. Germline V gives CDR1 SGHKS, CDR2 YYEKEE (reference sequence). The CDR3 loop reads CASSYWDRSQETQYF. Written as DNA, the CDR3 is TGTGCCAGCAGCTATTGGGACAGAAGTCAAGAGACCCAGTACTTC.

For the CDR3, the DNA is TGTGCCAGCAGTGACCCGTACCAAGAGACCCAGTACTTC. This encodes CASSDPYQETQYF. The V and J genes are TRBV2 and TRBJ2-5; unclear D gene. The germline CDR1 and CDR2 sequences are SNHLY and FYNNEI. There are 13 residues in the CDR3. V was pared by 3 bases and J by 0 bases, with 5 bases between.

This chain uses TRBV5-8 with TRBJ2-3; 10 bases map to TRBD1. The CDR3 is made up of 15 amino acids. The V gene end was trimmed by 3 bases and the J gene end by 8 bases; junction bases not matched to a gene: 9. The germline V gene encodes CDR1 SGHTS and CDR2 YDEGEE. This CDR3 reads CASSWTGTGARTQYF. CDR3 sequence (DNA): TGTGCCAGCAGCTGGACCGGGACAGGGGCCCGTACGCAGTATTTT.

V and J are TRBV20-1 and TRBJ1-1, with a tentative D call TRBD1 (5 bases). Germline V gene sequence: CDR1 DFQATT, CDR2 SNEGSKA (reference sequence). The CDR3 consists of 15 residues. The V and J ends lost 3 bases and 4 bases respectively, with 18 bases between them. CDR3 coding DNA: TGCAGTGCTAGTATTTACCAGGGTTTGGGCACTGAAGCTTTCTTT. It codes for CSASIYQGLGTEAFF.

This chain links TRBV2 with TRBJ2-1, with D possibly TRBD1 on 6 matching bases. This CDR3 has 13 amino acids. V was trimmed by 10 bases and J by 1 base, leaving 11 bases between them. Germline V gene lookup returns CDR1 SNHLY and CDR2 FYNNEI. The CDR3 loop is CANQQGSYNEQFF. The CDR3 DNA sequence: TGTGCCAACCAACAGGGATCCTACAATGAGCAGTTCTTC.

J is TRBJ2-1 and V is TRBV5-4; D may be TRBD2 (6 bases). V was shortened by 0 bases and J by 6 bases, with 13 bases between the two germline ends. CDR1 and CDR2 from the germline V gene are SGHNT and YYREEE (reference sequence). The CDR3 has 15 amino acids. This CDR3 is CASSLAGAGINEQFF. The CDR3 DNA reads as TGTGCCAGCAGCTTGGCCGGGGCGGGAATCAATGAGCAGTTCTTC. Complete variable domain (other parts from reference TRBV5-4 and TRBJ2-1): ETGVTQSPTHLIKTRGQQVTLRCSSQSGHNTVSWYQQALGQGPQFIFQYYREEENGRGNFPPRFSGLQFPNYSSELNVNALELDDSALYLCASSLAGAGINEQFFGPGTRLTVL.

V gene TRBV14 combines with J gene TRBJ2-7; D gene unclear. The CDR3 is made up of 13 amino acids. Trimming cost V 3 bases and J 4 bases, with 10 bases left between them. CDR1 is SGHDN and CDR2 is FVKESK in the germline V gene. CDR3 protein: CASSQPVGYEQYF. The CDR3 DNA sequence: TGTGCCAGCAGCCAGCCCGTCGGGTACGAGCAGTACTTC.

The rearrangement joins TRBV6-6 to TRBJ1-3; 8 bases are shared with TRBD1. CDR3 length: 15 amino acids. V dropped 0 bases and J dropped 11; count of bases not matched to a gene: 9. The germline gives CDR1 MNHNY, CDR2 SVGAGI (reference sequence). The CDR3 sequence: CASSYSGQEKASIYF. In nucleotides, the CDR3 is TGTGCCAGCAGTTACTCGGGACAGGAGAAAGCATCCATATATTTT.

The count of this clone is one. The chain is built from TRBV30 and TRBJ2-7; D may be TRBD1 (6 bases). The V gene lost 3 bases and the J gene lost 7 bases, with 13 bases spanning the gap. This CDR3 has 12 residues. The germline CDR1 and CDR2 sequences are GTSNPN and SVGIG (reference sequence). The CDR3 spells CAWSIGTSEQYF. CDR3 in DNA: TGTGCCTGGAGCATAGGGACAAGTGAGCAGTACTTC.

This chain joins TRBV2 and TRBJ2-5; a weak D match, TRBD2 (6 bases). Germline CDR1 is SNHLY and CDR2 is FYNNEI. V lost 10 bases, J lost 3 bases, and 15 bases lay in between. The CDR3 runs to 13 residues. CDR3 sequence: CAIPGGYKETQYF. CDR3 DNA sequence: TGTGCCATCCCTGGAGGGTACAAAGAGACCCAGTACTTC.

This clone was counted once. The rearrangement joins TRBV11-3 to TRBJ2-7; 9 bases are a match to TRBD1. Germline assignment: CDR1 SGHNT and CDR2 YENEEA. This CDR3 has 16 residues. The V and J ends lost 5 bases and 3 bases, in that order; junction bases with no gene match: 11. CDR3 sequence (DNA): TGTGCCAGCAGCCCCCGGACAGGGGCAGGGGACTACGAGCAGTACTTC. It translates to CASSPRTGAGDYEQYF.

The V call is TRBV7-2, the J call TRBJ2-1; 7 bases line up with TRBD2. From germline, CDR1 is SGHTA and CDR2 FQGNSA. The CDR3 extends over 15 amino acids. Germline trimming cut 1 base from V and 6 bases from J; bases unmatched to any gene: 6. CDR3 sequence: CASSLGSVAGNEQFF. The CDR3 region has the DNA TGTGCCAGCAGCTTAGGATCCGTAGCGGGCAATGAGCAGTTCTTC. The full variable domain, rest sourced from reference TRBV7-2 and TRBJ2-1, is GAGVSQSPSNKVTEKGKDVELRCDPISGHTALYWYRQSLGQGLEFLIYFQGNSAPDKSGLPSDRFSAERTGGSVSTLTIQRTQQEDSAVYLCASSLGSVAGNEQFFGPGTRLTVL.

V and J are TRBV3-1 (or the pseudogene TRBV3-2) and TRBJ2-1, with TRBD1 as a possible D gene (5 bases). CDR3 length: 19 amino acids. Germline V gives CDR1 LGHDT, CDR2 YNNKEL (reference sequence). Trimming removed 1 base from V and 4 bases from J, with 23 bases in between. The CDR3: CASSQGEWTLGSEYNEQFF. CDR3 in DNA: TGTGCCAGCAGCCAAGGGGAATGGACATTAGGGTCGGAGTACAATGAGCAGTTCTTC.

The chain uses TRBV6-5 and TRBJ2-7; D is possibly TRBD2 (6 bases). Germline lookup yields CDR1 MNHEY and CDR2 SVGAGI. The CDR3 has 12 residues. V was trimmed by 9 bases and J by 3 bases, leaving 12 bases between them. The CDR3 loop is CASGGEVYEQYF. The CDR3, as DNA: TGTGCCAGTGGAGGGGAGGTCTACGAGCAGTACTTC.

The chain joins TRBV2 to TRBJ2-6; 10 positions agree with TRBD1. The CDR3 is 18 residues long. V lost 5 bases, J lost 1 base, and 8 bases stayed unmatched. The V gene's germline CDR1 is SNHLY and CDR2 FYNNEI. CDR3 sequence reads: CASSTNPGQGSGANVLTF. The CDR3 coding sequence is TGTGCCAGCAGTACCAACCCGGGACAGGGGTCTGGGGCCAACGTCCTGACTTTC. Combining the CDR3 with reference TRBV2 and TRBJ2-6 gives the whole variable domain EPEVTQTPSHQVTQMGQEVILRCVPISNHLYFYWYRQILGQKVEFLVSFYNNEISEKSEIFDDQFSVERPDGSNFTLKIRSTKLEDSAMYFCASSTNPGQGSGANVLTFGAGSRLTVL.

This clone occurred a few times. This chain connects TRBV7-2 to TRBJ2-2; a possible D gene is TRBD2 (5 bases). Trimming cost V 2 bases and J 0 bases, with 7 bases left between them. Germline V lookup: CDR1 SGHTA, CDR2 FQGNSA. This CDR3 has 15 residues. The CDR3 here is CASSLQAANTGELFF. DNA for the CDR3: TGTGCCAGCAGCTTACAAGCGGCGAACACCGGGGAGCTGTTTTTT.

Here the CDR3 reads CASSHRDNRARNEQFF. The CDR3 DNA reads TGCGCCAGCAGCCACCGGGACAACCGGGCCCGTAATGAGCAGTTCTTC. V is TRBV4-1 and J is TRBJ2-1; tentative D call: TRBD1 (6 bases). The CDR3 is made up of 16 amino acids. Trimming left V 3 bases short and J 7 bases short, with 19 bases between. Germline lookup yields CDR1 MGHRA and CDR2 YSYEKL.